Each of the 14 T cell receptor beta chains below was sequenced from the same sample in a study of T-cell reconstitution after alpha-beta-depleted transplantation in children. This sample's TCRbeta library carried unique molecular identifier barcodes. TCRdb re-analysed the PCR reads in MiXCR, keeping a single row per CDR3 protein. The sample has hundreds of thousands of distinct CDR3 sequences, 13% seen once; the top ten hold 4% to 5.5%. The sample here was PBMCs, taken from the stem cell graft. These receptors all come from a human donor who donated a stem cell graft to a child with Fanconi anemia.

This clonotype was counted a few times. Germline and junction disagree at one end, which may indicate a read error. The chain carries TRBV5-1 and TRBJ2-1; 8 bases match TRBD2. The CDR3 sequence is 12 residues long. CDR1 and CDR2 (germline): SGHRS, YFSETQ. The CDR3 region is CASGVNQAGGVF. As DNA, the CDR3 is TGCGCCAGCGGAGTAAATCAGGCGGGGGGTGTCTTC.

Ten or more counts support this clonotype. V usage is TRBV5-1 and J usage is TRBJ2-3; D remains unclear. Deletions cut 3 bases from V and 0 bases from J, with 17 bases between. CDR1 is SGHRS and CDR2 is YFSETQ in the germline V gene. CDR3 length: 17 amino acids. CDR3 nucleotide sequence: TGCGCCAGCAGCTCTAATGGACCCTTTTCTAGCACAGATACGCAGTATTTT. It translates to CASSSNGPFSSTDTQYF.

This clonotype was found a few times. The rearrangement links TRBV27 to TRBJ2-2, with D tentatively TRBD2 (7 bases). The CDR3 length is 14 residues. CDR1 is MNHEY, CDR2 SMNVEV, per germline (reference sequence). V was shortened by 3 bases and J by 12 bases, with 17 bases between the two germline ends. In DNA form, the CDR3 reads TGTGCCAGCAGTTTGGGGGGCGCCGGGGGGAAGCTGTTTTTT. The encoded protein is CASSLGGAGGKLFF.

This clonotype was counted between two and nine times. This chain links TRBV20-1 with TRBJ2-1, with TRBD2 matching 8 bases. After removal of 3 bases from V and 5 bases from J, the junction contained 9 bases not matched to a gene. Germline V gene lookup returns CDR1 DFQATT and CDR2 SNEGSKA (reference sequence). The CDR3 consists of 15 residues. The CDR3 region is CSASFGPGGNNEQFF. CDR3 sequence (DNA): TGCAGTGCTAGTTTTGGGCCGGGGGGGAACAATGAGCAGTTCTTC.

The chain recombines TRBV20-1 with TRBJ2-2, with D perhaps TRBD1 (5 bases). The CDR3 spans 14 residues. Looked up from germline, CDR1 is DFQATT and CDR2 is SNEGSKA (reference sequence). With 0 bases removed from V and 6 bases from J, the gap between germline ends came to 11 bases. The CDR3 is CSARDSRAAGELFF. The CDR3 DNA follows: TGCAGTGCTAGAGATTCCAGGGCGGCCGGGGAGCTGTTTTTT.

CDR3 sequence: CASSPVVHTEAFF. CDR3 DNA sequence: TGCGCCAGCAGCCCTGTCGTACACACTGAAGCTTTCTTT. The rearrangement links TRBV5-1 to TRBJ1-1, with D unclear. This CDR3 is built from 13 residues. The V and J ends lost 4 bases and 3 bases respectively, with 10 bases between them. The germline CDR1 and CDR2 sequences are SGHRS and YFSETQ.

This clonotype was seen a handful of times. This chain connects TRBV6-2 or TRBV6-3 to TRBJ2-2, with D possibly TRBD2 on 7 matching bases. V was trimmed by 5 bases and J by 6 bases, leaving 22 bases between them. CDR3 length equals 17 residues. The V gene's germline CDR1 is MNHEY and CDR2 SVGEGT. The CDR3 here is CASSPLARGPSPGELFF. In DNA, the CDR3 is TGTGCCAGCAGTCCCCTCGCGCGGGGGCCGTCCCCCGGGGAGCTGTTTTTT.

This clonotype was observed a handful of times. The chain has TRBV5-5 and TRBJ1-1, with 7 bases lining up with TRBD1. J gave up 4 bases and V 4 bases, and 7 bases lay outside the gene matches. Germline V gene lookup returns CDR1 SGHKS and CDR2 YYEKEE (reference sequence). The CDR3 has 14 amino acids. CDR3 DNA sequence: TGTGCCAGCAGCCGACAGGGATGGGGCACTGAAGCTTTCTTT. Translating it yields CASSRQGWGTEAFF.

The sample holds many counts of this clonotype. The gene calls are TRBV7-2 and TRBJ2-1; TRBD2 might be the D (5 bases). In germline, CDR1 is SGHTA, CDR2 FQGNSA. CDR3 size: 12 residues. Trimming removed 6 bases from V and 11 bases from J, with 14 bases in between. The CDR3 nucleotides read TGTGCCAGCAGTGAGGCCCGGGGAAAGCAGTTCTTC. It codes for CASSEARGKQFF.

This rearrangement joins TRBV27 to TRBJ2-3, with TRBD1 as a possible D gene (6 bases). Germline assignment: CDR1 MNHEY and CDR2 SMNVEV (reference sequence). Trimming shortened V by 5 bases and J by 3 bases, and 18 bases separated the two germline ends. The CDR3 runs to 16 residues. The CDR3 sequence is CASSPQGLDGTDTQYF. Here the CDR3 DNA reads TGTGCCAGCAGTCCACAGGGTTTAGATGGGACAGATACGCAGTATTTT.

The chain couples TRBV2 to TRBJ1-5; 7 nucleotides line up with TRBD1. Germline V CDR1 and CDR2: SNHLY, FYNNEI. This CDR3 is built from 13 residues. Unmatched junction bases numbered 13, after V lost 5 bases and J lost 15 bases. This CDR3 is CASSKTGVDGLHF. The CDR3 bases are TGTGCCAGCAGTAAAACAGGGGTTGATGGTTTGCATTTT.

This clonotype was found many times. CDR3 coding DNA: TGCAGCGTTGAATCCTGGCAAGAGACCCAGTACTTC. Its translation: CSVESWQETQYF. V is TRBV29-1 and J is TRBJ2-5, with D unclear. Germline values: CDR1 SQVTM, CDR2 ANQGSEA. The V end was cut by 2 bases, the J end by 2 bases, with 6 bases between. The CDR3 is 12 residues long.

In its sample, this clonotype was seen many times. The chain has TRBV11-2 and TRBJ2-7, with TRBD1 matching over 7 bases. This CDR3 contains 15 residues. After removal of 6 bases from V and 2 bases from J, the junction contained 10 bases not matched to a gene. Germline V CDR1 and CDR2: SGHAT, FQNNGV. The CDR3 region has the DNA TGTGCCAGCAGTCTCCTCCTAGACAGGGCCTACGAGCAGTACTTC. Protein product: CASSLLLDRAYEQYF. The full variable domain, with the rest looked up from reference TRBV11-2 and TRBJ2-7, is EAGVAQSPRYKIIEKRQSVAFWCNPISGHATLYWYQQILGQGPKLLIQFQNNGVVDDSQLPKDRFSAERLKGVDSTLKIQPAKLEDSAVYLCASSLLLDRAYEQYFGPGTRLTVT.

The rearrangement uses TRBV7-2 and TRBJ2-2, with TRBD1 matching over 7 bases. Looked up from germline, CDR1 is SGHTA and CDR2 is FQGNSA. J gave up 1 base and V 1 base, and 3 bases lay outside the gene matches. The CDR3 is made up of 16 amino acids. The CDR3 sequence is CASSLEGQKNTGELFF. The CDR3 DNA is TGTGCCAGCAGCTTAGAGGGACAGAAGAACACCGGGGAGCTGTTTTTT.